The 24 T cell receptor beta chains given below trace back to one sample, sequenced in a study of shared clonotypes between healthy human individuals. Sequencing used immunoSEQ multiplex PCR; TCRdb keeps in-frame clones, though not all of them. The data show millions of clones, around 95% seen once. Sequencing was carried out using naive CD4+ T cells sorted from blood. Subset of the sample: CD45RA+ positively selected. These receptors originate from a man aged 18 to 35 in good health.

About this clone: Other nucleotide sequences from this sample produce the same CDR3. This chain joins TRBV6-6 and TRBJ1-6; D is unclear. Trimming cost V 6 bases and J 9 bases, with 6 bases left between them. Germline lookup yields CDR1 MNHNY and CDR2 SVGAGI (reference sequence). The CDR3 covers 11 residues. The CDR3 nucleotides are TGTGCCAGCAGCACTGGTTCACCCCTCCACTTT. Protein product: CASSTGSPLHF.

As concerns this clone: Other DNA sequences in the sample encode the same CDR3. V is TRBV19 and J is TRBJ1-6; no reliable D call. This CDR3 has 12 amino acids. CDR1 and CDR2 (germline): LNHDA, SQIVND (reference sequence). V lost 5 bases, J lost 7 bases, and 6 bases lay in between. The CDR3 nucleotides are TGTGCCAGTAGTCTACTCAATTCACCCCTCCACTTT. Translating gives CASSLLNSPLHF.

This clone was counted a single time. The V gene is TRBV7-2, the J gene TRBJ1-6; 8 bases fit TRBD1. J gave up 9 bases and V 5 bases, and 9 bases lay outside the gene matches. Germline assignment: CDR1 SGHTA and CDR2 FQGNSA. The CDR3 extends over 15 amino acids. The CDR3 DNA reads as TGTGCCAGCAGCCCACTGACAGGGGTCAGTTCACCCCTCCACTTT. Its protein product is CASSPLTGVSSPLHF.

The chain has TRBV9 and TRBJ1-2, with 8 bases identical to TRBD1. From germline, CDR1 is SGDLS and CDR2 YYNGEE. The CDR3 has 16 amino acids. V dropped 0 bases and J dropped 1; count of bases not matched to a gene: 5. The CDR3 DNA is TGTGCCAGCAGCGTAGCTTCAGGACAGGGTAACTATGGCTACACCTTC. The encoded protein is CASSVASGQGNYGYTF.

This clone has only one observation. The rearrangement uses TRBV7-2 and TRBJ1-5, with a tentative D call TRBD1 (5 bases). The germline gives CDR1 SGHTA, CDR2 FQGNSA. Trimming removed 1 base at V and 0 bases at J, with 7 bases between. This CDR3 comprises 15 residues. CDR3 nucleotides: TGTGCCAGCAGCTTAGGACAGTTTAGCAATCAGCCCCAGCATTTT. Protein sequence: CASSLGQFSNQPQHF.

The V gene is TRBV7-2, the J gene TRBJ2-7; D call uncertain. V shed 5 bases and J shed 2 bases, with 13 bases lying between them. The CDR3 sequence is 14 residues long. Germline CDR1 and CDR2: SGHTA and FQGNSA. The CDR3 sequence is CASSQGSDTYEQYF. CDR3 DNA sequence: TGTGCCAGCAGCCAAGGCTCGGATACCTACGAGCAGTACTTC.

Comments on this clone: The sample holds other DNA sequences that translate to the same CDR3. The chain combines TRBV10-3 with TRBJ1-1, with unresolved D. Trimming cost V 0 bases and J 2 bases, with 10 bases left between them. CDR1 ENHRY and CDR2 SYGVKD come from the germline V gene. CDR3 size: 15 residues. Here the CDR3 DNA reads TGTGCCATCAGTGAGTCTCCGGGTCTTAACACTGAAGCTTTCTTT. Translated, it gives CAISESPGLNTEAFF.

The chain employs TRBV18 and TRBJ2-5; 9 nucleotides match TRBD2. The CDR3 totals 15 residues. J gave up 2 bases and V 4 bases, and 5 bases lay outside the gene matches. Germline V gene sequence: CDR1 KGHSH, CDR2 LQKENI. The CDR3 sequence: CASSQRLAEQETQYF. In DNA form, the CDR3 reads TGTGCCAGCTCACAAAGACTAGCGGAACAAGAGACCCAGTACTTC.

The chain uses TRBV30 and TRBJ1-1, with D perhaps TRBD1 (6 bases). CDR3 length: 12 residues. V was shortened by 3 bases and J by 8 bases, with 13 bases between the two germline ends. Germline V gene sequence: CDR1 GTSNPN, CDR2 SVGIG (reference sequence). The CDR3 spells CAWRFGGGEAFF. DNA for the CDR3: TGTGCCTGGAGGTTTGGGGGGGGCGAAGCTTTCTTT.

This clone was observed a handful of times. The CDR3 protein is CAWSAGTGRYEQYF. The CDR3 DNA is TGTGCCTGGAGTGCTGGGACAGGTCGGTACGAGCAGTACTTC. The chain combines TRBV30 with TRBJ2-7; 8 bases map to TRBD1. The CDR3 length is 14 residues. The germline gives CDR1 GTSNPN, CDR2 SVGIG (reference sequence). With V trimmed by 1 base and J by 4 bases, 6 bases remained unmatched.

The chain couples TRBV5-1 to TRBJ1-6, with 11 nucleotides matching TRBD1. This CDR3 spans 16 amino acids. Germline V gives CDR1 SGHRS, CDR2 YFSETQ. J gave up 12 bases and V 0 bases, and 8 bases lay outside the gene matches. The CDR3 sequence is CASSLVDRGLSLPLHF. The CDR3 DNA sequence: TGCGCCAGCAGCTTGGTGGACAGGGGGCTAAGTCTACCCCTCCACTTT.

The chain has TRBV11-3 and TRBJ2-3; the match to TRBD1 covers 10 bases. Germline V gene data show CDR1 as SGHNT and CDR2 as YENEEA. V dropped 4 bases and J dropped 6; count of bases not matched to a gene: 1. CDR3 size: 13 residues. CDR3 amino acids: CASSSGQGDTQYF. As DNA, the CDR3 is TGTGCCAGCAGCTCGGGACAGGGGGATACGCAGTATTTT.

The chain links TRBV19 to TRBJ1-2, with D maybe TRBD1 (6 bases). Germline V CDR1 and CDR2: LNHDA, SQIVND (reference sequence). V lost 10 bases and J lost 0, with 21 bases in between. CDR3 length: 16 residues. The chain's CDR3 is CATRFDRGPANYGYTF. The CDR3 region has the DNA TGTGCCACCCGATTTGACCGGGGGCCAGCTAACTATGGCTACACCTTC.

CDR3: CATSSRFVKRDSRADTQYF. DNA for the CDR3: TGTGCCACCAGCAGCCGGTTTGTAAAGCGGGACAGCAGGGCAGATACGCAGTATTTT. The chain employs TRBV15 and TRBJ2-3; D may be TRBD1 or TRBD2 (7 bases each). The CDR3 runs 19 residues. V lost 3 bases to trimming and J lost 4 bases, with 26 bases between them. Germline CDR1 is LNHNV and CDR2 is YYDKDF (reference sequence).

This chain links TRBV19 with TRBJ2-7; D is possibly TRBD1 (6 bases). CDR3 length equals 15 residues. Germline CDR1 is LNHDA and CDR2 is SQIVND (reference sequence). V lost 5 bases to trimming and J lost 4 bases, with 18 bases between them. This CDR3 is CASSSSRTAIYEQYF. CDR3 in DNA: TGTGCCAGTAGTTCCTCGAGGACAGCCATTTACGAGCAGTACTTC. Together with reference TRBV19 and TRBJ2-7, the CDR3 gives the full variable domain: DGGITQSPKYLFRKEGQNVTLSCEQNLNHDAMYWYRQDPGQGLRLIYYSQIVNDFQKGDIAEGYSVSREKKESFPLTVTSAQKNPTAFYLCASSSSRTAIYEQYFGPGTRLTVT.

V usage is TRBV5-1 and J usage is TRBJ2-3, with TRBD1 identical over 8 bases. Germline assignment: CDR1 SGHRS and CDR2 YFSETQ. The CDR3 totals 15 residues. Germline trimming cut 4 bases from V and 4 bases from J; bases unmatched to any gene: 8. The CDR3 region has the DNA TGCGCCAGCAGCCAACAGGGGGTGGGTCCAGATACGCAGTATTTT. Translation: CASSQQGVGPDTQYF.

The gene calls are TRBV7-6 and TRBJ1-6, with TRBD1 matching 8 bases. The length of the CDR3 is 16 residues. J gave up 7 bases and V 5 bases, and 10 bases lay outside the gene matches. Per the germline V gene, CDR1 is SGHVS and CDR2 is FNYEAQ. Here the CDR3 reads CASSQWAGGVNSPLHF. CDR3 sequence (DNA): TGTGCCAGCAGCCAGTGGGCAGGGGGCGTAAATTCACCCCTCCACTTT.

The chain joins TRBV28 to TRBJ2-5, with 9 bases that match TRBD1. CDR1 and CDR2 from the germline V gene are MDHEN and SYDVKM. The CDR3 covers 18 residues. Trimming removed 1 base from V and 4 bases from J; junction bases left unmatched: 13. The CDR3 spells CASSLYPDRDRAGETQYF. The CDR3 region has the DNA TGTGCCAGCAGTTTATACCCCGACCGGGACAGGGCCGGAGAGACCCAGTACTTC.

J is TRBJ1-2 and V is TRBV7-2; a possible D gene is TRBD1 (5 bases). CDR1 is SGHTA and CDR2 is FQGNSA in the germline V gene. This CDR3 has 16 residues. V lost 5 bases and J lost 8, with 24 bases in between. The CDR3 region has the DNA TGTGCCAGCAGCCTAGGGGCAGGGACCCATATGGGCGGCTACACCTTC. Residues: CASSLGAGTHMGGYTF.

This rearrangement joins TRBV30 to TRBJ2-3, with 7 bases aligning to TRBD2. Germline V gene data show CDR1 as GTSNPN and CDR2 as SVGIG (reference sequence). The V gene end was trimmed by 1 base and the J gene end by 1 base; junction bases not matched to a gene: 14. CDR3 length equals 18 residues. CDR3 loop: CAWSGYKTSRVGTDTQYF. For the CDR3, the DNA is TGTGCCTGGAGTGGATACAAGACTAGCCGCGTGGGCACAGATACGCAGTATTTT.

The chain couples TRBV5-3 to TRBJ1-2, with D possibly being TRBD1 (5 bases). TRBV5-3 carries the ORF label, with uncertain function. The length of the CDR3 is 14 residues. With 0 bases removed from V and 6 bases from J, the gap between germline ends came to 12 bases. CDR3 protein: CARSLVWGIHGYTF. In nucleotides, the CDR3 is TGTGCCAGAAGCTTGGTATGGGGGATCCATGGCTACACCTTC.

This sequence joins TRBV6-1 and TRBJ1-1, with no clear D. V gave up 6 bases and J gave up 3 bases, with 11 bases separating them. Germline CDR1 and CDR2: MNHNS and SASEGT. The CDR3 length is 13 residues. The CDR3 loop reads CASRRTVDTEAFF. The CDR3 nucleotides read TGTGCCAGCAGAAGGACGGTGGACACTGAAGCTTTCTTT.

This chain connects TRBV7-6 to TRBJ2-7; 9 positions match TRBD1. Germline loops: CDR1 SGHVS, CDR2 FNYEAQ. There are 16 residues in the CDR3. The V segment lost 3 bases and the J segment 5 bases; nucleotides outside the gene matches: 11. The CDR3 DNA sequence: TGTGCCAGCAGCTTTGAACCGGGACAGGGCTTCAACGAGCAGTACTTC. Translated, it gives CASSFEPGQGFNEQYF.

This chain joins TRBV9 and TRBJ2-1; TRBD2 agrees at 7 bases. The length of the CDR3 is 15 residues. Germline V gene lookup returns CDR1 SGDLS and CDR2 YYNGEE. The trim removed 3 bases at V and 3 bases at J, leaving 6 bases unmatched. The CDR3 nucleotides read TGTGCCAGCAGCGACGGGACTAAAGGCTACAATGAGCAGTTCTTC. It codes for CASSDGTKGYNEQFF.